This T cell receptor beta chain was retrieved from a study of blood T cell repertoires in COVID-19. The overall study: Researchers got acute and convalescent COVID-19 samples from the United States, Italy and Spain.

TCRdb keeps only in-frame clones here, not all; method: immunoSEQ multiplex PCR. The sample has roughly 100,000 clones; roughly 79% are singletons. There are a few counts of this clone. Germline lookup yields CDR1 GTSNPN and CDR2 SVGIG (reference sequence). The length of the CDR3 is 16 residues. Unmatched junction bases numbered 5, after V lost 2 bases and J lost 3 bases. While infection was still active, Seattle patients were enrolled and then followed longitudinally. The chain uses TRBV30 and TRBJ2-7; TRBD2 aligns across 15 bases. This TCR derives from an elderly man with COVID-19, enrolled during active disease. Sample: peripheral blood. The CDR3 sequence: CAWSPKGLAGGYEQYF. The CDR3 DNA reads as TGTGCCTGGAGTCCCAAGGGACTAGCGGGGGGCTACGAGCAGTACTTC. Drawing the rest from reference TRBV30 and TRBJ2-7, the complete variable domain is SQTIHQWPATLVQPVGSPLSLECTVEGTSNPNLYWYRQAAGRGLQLLFYSVGIGQISSEVPQNLSASRPQDRQFILSSKKLLLSDSGFYLCAWSPKGLAGGYEQYFGPGTRLTVT.